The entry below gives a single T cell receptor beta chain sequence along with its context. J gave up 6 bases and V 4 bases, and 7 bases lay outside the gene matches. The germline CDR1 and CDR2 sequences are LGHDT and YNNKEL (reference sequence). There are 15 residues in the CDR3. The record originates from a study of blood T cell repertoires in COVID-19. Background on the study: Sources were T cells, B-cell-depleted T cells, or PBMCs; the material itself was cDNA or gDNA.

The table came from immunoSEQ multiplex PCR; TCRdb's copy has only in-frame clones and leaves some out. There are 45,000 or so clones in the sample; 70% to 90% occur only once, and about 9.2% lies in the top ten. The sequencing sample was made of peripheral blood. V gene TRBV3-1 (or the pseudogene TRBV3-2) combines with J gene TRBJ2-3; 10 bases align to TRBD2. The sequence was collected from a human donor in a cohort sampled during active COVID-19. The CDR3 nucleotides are TGTGCCAGCAGCCTGGCCGGGACTAGCGTCGATACGCAGTATTTT. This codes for CASSLAGTSVDTQYF.